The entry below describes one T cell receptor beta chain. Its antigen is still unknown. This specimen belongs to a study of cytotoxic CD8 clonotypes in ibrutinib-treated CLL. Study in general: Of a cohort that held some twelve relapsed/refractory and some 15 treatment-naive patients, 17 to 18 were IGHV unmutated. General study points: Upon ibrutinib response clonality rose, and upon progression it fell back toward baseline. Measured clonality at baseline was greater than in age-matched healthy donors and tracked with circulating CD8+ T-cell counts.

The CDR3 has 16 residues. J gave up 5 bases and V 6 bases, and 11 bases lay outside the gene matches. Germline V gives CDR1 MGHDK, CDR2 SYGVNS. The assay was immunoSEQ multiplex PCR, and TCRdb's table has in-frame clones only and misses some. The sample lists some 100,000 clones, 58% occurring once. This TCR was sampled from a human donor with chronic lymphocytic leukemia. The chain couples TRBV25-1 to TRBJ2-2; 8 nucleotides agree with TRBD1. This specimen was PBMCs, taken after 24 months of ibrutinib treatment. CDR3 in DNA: TGTGCCAGCAGCCTGGTTCAGGGGGCTGGAACCGGGGAGCTGTTTTTT. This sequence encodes CASSLVQGAGTGELFF.